This TCR beta chain was obtained from a study of blood T cell repertoires in COVID-19 (dated by TCRdb to the early 2020s). At the level of the whole study: The collaborator samples originated in the United States, Italy and Spain and spanned the acute and convalescent phases of COVID-19. The sample metadata nearly always contained a de-identified subject ID, COVID-19 status, age in years and sex. Deeply sampled blood TCRbeta repertoires from subjects exposed to, actively infected with, or recovered from COVID-19 were included in the dataset. Samples came from the ongoing ImmuneRACE study (first 160 participants) plus 1,254 subjects from 6 global collaborators. The repertoires were released in a freely available public database meant as a resource for research on the immune response to SARS-CoV-2. The material from the prospective study consisted of cDNA or gDNA derived from T cells, B-cell-depleted T cells, or PBMCs. Where HLA class I and class II types were available, the types were taken from metadata supplied by the sample provider, not from assay-based typing. What the study reported, not specific to this receptor: Clinical and demographic metadata were provided uncurated, with the amount varying by source and participant.

V gives up 6 bases and J gives up 4 bases, and the segment between their germline ends measures 17 bases. CDR1 and CDR2 are read off the germline V gene (reference sequence) as SGHKS and YYEKEE. The cysteine opens and the phenylalanine closes a CDR3 of 15 amino acids. The retained sequence is limited to the CDR3, 45 bases, with the frame set at the first base. In the prospective study, participants were roughly 18 to 90 years old, resided in about two dozen geographic areas of the United States, and were enrolled through a virtual design. In the prospective study, cohorts were assigned on the basis of participant-reported clinical history obtained from a screening survey and a study questionnaire. Exposed participants had been in contact with someone with a PCR-confirmed or clinician-diagnosed COVID-19 case within 2 weeks of study entry. In the prospective study, whole blood, serum and a nasopharyngeal or oropharyngeal swab were collected from each participant by mobile phlebotomists. Prospective study participants could optionally give additional blood draws and questionnaires over a roughly two-month period. Prospective study blood samples were shipped either frozen or at room temperature before DNA extraction.

The immunoSEQ Assay, a bias-controlled multiplex PCR, was used to amplify TCRbeta CDR3 regions from genomic DNA. Per the source publication's procedure: Nucleated cell counts per sample were estimated from amplification of reference gene primers within the assay. To quantify the absolute abundance of each unique TCRbeta CDR3 rearrangement, sequence reads were collapsed and filtered. For each sample, productive Simpson clonality was calculated as the square root of Simpson's diversity index across productive rearrangements. This is the immuneACCESS table as TCRdb keeps it, with only in-frame sequences that have V and J called. A part of the clones is gone; compared with another copy, unresolved V genes explain less than half, and the rest is unexplained. V and J calls and clone size are copied from that table; D and trimming were computed from the DNA. The sample yields around 320,000 clones; about nine tenths were counted once. Approximately 2.9% of the sample rests with the top ten.

As for this clone: It has no known antigen specificity. No per-base quality is available; no much larger clone lies one base away.

The V gene is TRBV5-5 and the J gene is TRBJ1-5, and possibly TRBD1, on 6 matching bases. The sample comprised PBMCs or T cells enriched from blood (not recorded which). This receptor was taken from a woman in her forties or fifties who had been exposed to COVID-19. DNA sequence: TGTGCCAGCACCCAAGAGGGGCAGGGGAATCAGCCCCAGCATTTT. This sequence encodes CASTQEGQGNQPQHF.